Here is one TCR beta chain with its context. The antigen this receptor binds is unknown. One end of the junction varies from germline; a read error may be responsible. The CDR3 measures 12 amino acids from cysteine to phenylalanine. Solely the CDR3 DNA is kept, with 36 bases framed from the first base. To purify naive CD4+ T cells, the Miltenyi Naive CD4+ T Cell Isolation kit was used, and CD25 microbeads served to deplete Tregs. Tregs, naive and memory CD4+ T cells from tumor, blood and ipsilateral draining lymph nodes of five breast cancer patients underwent full-length TCR alpha and beta sequencing. Tumor tissue and lymph nodes obtained by ipsilateral axillary dissection were perfused with PBS, cut into small pieces and digested using collagenase I and hyaluronidase. Ficoll density gradient centrifugation was used to isolate mononuclear cells from either lymph nodes or less than 55 ml of peripheral blood. Sorted cell populations were confirmed by FACS to exceed 90% purity.

This sample was taken from a study (dated by TCRdb to between 2015 and 2016). The study in broad terms: Whether tumor-infiltrating Tregs in breast cancer are recruited from blood Tregs or converted in situ from other CD4+ T cell subsets was tested. Findings and caveats that apply to the study as a whole: The TCR alpha and beta sequences of tumor-infiltrating Tregs showed the greatest overlap with tumor naive CD4+ T cells, followed by blood naive CD4+ T cells. Tumor memory CD4+ T cell TCR gene usage was found to cluster with blood and lymph node memory CD4+ cells and with lymph node naive CD4+ cells. The validation in the larger cohort was limited to a single TCR beta V-J rearrangement instead of whole repertoires.

Full-length TCR variable regions were amplified by 5' RACE PCR with constant-region reverse primers, and semi-nested PCR with Nested Universal Primer A was subsequently performed. Using the ReliaPrep RNA Cell Miniprep System, total RNA was extracted, and the SMARTer RACE 5'/3' Kit was then used to reverse transcribe the RNA into 5'RACE-ready cDNA. An Illumina MiSeq was used to sequence the full-length TCR alpha and beta libraries, which had been barcoded with multiplex adaptors. The published analysis was carried out like this. For each of nine subset-tissue groups, sequencing data from the five patients were combined, and the groups were compared by unsupervised clustering of TCR gene usage. The Morisita-Horn index was used to calculate repertoire similarity, with shared sequences weighted according to their contribution to each repertoire. TCRdb passed the public sequencing reads through fastp at Q25 and MiXCR, retaining productive beta sequences. Every CDR3 protein is listed once, alongside the most common genes and DNA of its rows. Here the V and J calls rest on TCRdb's processing, not on the authors' analysis. The sample contains under 8,000 distinct CDR3 sequences, around half of them found a single time. The ten largest clones take up roughly 3.1% of the sample.

The chain is assembled from TRBV12-3 or TRBV12-4 and TRBJ2-3; the D segment cannot be called with confidence. Sequencing was carried out using naive CD4+ T cells sorted from a lymph node. In the paper's terms, the cell subset or site label means: naive CD4+ T cells, CD4+CD45RA+CD25-. The TCR sequence derives from a female donor with breast cancer. The DNA sequence is given as TGTGCCGGCAGTCGATCCACAGATACGCAGTATTTT. Its amino acids are CAGSRSTDTQYF.